The clone carrying this TCR beta chain has a count of ten or more. Germline CDR1 is GTSNPN and CDR2 is SVGIG (reference sequence). J was trimmed by 1 base and V by 3 bases; bases with no gene match: 3. There are 14 residues in the CDR3. Source study methods: The assay estimated nucleated cells by amplifying reference gene primers. Sequencing was performed with immunoSEQ multiplex PCR; in TCRdb, only in-frame clones are kept and a portion is missing. The DNA gave D and trimming, while V, J and clone size come from that table. This table holds 120,000 or so clones, about 80% found once. The entry originates in a study of blood T cell repertoires in COVID-19. Study overall: Collection of acute and convalescent COVID-19 samples took place in the United States, Italy and Spain. PBMCs, B-cell-depleted T cells, or T cells were the source of the cDNA or gDNA that made up the material.

Material: peripheral blood. This clonotype originated in a man in his 60s with acute or convalescent COVID-19. The chain has TRBV30 and TRBJ1-2, with 9 bases lining up with TRBD1. The CDR3 nucleotides read TGTGCCTGGAGAGCGACAGGGGGTAACTATGGCTACACCTTC. It specifies CAWRATGGNYGYTF.